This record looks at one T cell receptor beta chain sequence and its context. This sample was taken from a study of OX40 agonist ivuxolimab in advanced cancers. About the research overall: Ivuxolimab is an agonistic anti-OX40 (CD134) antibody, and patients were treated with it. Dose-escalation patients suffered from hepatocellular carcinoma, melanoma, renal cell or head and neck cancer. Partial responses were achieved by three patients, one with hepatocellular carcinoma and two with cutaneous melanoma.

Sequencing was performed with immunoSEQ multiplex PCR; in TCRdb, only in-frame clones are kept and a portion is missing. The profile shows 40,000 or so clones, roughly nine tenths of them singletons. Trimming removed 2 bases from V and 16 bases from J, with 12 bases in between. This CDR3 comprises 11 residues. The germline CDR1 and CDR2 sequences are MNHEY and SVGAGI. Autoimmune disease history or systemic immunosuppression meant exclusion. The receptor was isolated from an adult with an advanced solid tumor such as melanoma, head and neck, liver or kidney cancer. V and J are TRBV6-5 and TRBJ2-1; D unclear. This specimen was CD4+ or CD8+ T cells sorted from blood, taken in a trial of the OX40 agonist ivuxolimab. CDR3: CASSYGEIPFF. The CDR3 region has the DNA TGTGCCAGCAGTTACGGAGAGATCCCCTTCTTC.